Given below is one T cell receptor (beta chain) in context. Its matching antigen is unknown. Treatment denoted: oral pan-JAK inhibitor, 5-10 mg twice daily. This sample is part of a study of CD8+ T cells in alopecia areata. Turning to the study itself: A 6-month period off drug followed tofacitinib, which lasted 6 to 18 months. Severity scoring for treated patients was based on the percentage of affected scalp area. Study-level findings and limits: The study found higher clonality in lesional than normal scalp, especially in alopecia totalis/universalis. Possibly because of HLA-related factors, TCR sharing was less clear across patients than in mice.

V lost 6 bases to trimming and J lost 11 bases, with 14 bases between them. Germline-derived CDR1 and CDR2 are DFQATT and SNEGSKA (reference sequence). This CDR3 contains 11 residues. It was cDNA, reverse transcribed from extracted RNA, that served as the sequencing template. The assay was immunoSEQ multiplex PCR, and TCRdb's table has in-frame clones only and misses some. The sample includes some 100,000 clones, approximately 52% of them seen just once. V is TRBV20-1 and J is TRBJ1-5, with D perhaps TRBD1 (5 bases). The specimen comprised CD8+ T cells sorted from blood, sampled at week 4, from a patient treated with tofacitinib. The TCR comes from a human donor with alopecia areata. The CDR3 DNA reads as TGCAGTGCCCCGGGGGACCAGGCCCAGCATTTT. It encodes CSAPGDQAQHF.